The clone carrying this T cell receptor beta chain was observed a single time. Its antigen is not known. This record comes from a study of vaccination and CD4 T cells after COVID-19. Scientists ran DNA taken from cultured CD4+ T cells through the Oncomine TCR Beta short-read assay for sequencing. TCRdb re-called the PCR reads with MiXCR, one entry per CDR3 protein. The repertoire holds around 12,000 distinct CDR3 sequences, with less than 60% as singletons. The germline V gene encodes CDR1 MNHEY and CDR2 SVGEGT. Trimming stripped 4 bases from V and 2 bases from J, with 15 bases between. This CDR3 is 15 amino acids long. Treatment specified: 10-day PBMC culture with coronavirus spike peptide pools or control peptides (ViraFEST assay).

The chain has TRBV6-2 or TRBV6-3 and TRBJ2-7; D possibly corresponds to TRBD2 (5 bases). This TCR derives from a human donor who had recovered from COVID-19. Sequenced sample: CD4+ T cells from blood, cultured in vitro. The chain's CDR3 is CASSLGRAGAYEQYF. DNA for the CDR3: TGTGCCAGCAGTTTGGGTCGGGCCGGGGCCTACGAGCAGTACTTC.